The 5 T cell receptor beta chains in this list originate from one sample, sequenced in a study of control samples from healthy donors and cancer patients (dated by TCRdb to 2018 to 2020). Library prep was done by the immunoSEQ multiplex PCR assay. Imported from immuneACCESS, the table was reduced by TCRdb to in-frame sequences with V and J called. These copies leave out some clones; in studies compared against another copy, an unresolved V gene accounts for under half, and the cause of the remainder is not known. The sample table holds over 100,000 clones, of which approximately 90% were seen once. Jointly, the top ten make up 4% to 4.5% of the sample. The sequenced material came from blood. The receptors derive from a human donor in good health. The donor label of this sample is uncertain.

This sequence joins TRBV6-5 and TRBJ1-2; tentative D call: TRBD1 (5 bases). The CDR3 totals 14 residues. Trimming pared 0 bases from V and 6 bases from J, leaving 11 bases between. The germline gives CDR1 MNHEY, CDR2 SVGAGI. Here the CDR3 reads CASSYSTVQNGYTF. The CDR3 region has the DNA TGTGCCAGCAGTTACTCGACAGTCCAAAATGGCTACACCTTC.

This chain uses TRBV19 with TRBJ2-3; D call uncertain. From germline, CDR1 is LNHDA and CDR2 SQIVND (reference sequence). V was shortened by 2 bases and J by 6 bases, with 15 bases between the two germline ends. The CDR3 sequence is 15 residues long. In nucleotides, the CDR3 is TGTGCCAGTAGTATAAGGATAGGGATGGGGGATACGCAGTATTTT. It yields the protein CASSIRIGMGDTQYF.

The chain couples TRBV11-2 to TRBJ2-1; tentative D call: TRBD2 (5 bases). Germline-derived CDR1 and CDR2 are SGHAT and FQNNGV. This CDR3 contains 14 residues. V was trimmed by 1 base and J by 9 bases, leaving 13 bases between them. Written as DNA, the CDR3 is TGTGCCAGCAGCTTAGGGCCCGTGGGGAGTGAGCAGTTCTTC. It is translated as CASSLGPVGSEQFF.

This chain connects TRBV15 to TRBJ2-1; D may correspond to TRBD1 or TRBD2 (5 bases each). This CDR3 comprises 14 residues. V was pared by 1 base and J by 7 bases, with 11 bases between. Germline CDR1 and CDR2: LNHNV and YYDKDF (reference sequence). Written as DNA, the CDR3 is TGTGCCACCAGCAGAGCGGGGCCGGGGAATGAGCAGTTCTTC. Encoded protein: CATSRAGPGNEQFF.

The rearrangement uses TRBV19 and TRBJ2-1; TRBD2 matches 14 bases. The V gene end was trimmed by 5 bases and the J gene end by 9 bases; junction bases not matched to a gene: 15. This CDR3 region has 18 residues. Germline V gene data show CDR1 as LNHDA and CDR2 as SQIVND (reference sequence). CDR3 nucleotide sequence: TGTGCCAGTAGTCCAAGCGGGACTAGCGGGGGTAATCGGGGTGAGCAGTTCTTC. Translating it yields CASSPSGTSGGNRGEQFF.